The 27 T cell receptor beta chains below were found in one sample sequenced in a study of T cell responses to AZD1222 COVID-19 vaccine. Assay used: immunoSEQ multiplex PCR; TCRdb lists only in-frame clones, some missing. The top ten clones hold over 20% of a sample with tens of thousands of clones, 80% to 90% of them seen once. Sequences were derived from peripheral blood, sampled 28 days after the second dose of the MenACWY control vaccine. The receptors were sampled from an adult who received the MenACWY meningococcal vaccine as a control.

The chain is built from TRBV5-6 and TRBJ2-3, with TRBD2 as a possible D gene (5 bases). In germline, CDR1 is SGHDT, CDR2 YYEEEE. The CDR3 has 16 amino acids. Trimming pared 4 bases from V and 0 bases from J, leaving 15 bases between. CDR3 bases: TGTGCCAGCAGCCCCAAGCGGATCACGAGCACAGATACGCAGTATTTT. It codes for CASSPKRITSTDTQYF.

The chain recombines TRBV6-5 with TRBJ2-7, with a possible D match to TRBD1 (6 bases). CDR1 is MNHEY, CDR2 SVGAGI, per germline. V was pared by 7 bases and J by 1 base, with 11 bases between. This CDR3 region has 13 residues. CDR3 region: CASIKQGSYEQYF. CDR3 nucleotides: TGTGCCAGCATTAAGCAGGGGTCCTACGAGCAGTACTTC.

This clone was counted only a few times. V gene TRBV19 combines with J gene TRBJ1-5; 8 bases fit TRBD1. After removal of 4 bases from V and 4 bases from J, the junction contained 18 bases not matched to a gene. Germline CDR1 reads LNHDA; CDR2 reads SQIVND (reference sequence). The CDR3 is 19 amino acids. The CDR3 bases are TGTGCCAGTAGTAACCTGGACAGGGCGACTTCCTTTAATAATCAGCCCCAGCATTTT. It encodes CASSNLDRATSFNNQPQHF.

The chain is built from TRBV27 and TRBJ1-3, with D maybe TRBD1 (6 bases). The CDR3 sequence is 16 residues long. Looked up from germline, CDR1 is MNHEY and CDR2 is SMNVEV (reference sequence). V lost 3 bases and J 4 bases, leaving 16 bases between the germline ends. CDR3 DNA sequence: TGTGCCAGCAGTTTTTCCGGGGGGGCTGACGGAAACACCATATATTTT. It encodes CASSFSGGADGNTIYF.

This chain uses TRBV19 with TRBJ2-7; 8 bases match TRBD2. The CDR3 is 14 residues long. J lost 6 bases, V lost 5 bases, and 9 bases had no gene match. Germline V lookup: CDR1 LNHDA, CDR2 SQIVND (reference sequence). In DNA form, the CDR3 reads TGTGCCAGTAGTCCGGGACTAGAATTGGGCGAGCAGTACTTC. Its protein is CASSPGLELGEQYF.

The chain carries TRBV7-6 and TRBJ2-7, with D possibly being TRBD2 (5 bases). Between the trimmed V and J ends, which lost 2 bases and 0 bases, there was a span of 17 bases. Germline lookup yields CDR1 SGHVS and CDR2 FNYEAQ. The CDR3 covers 17 residues. CDR3 amino acids: CASSLTHTSGSSYEQYF. The CDR3 DNA sequence: TGTGCCAGCAGCTTAACCCACACCTCGGGATCCTCCTACGAGCAGTACTTC.

The V and J genes are TRBV6-5 and TRBJ2-4, with TRBD2 matching 8 bases. CDR3 length equals 16 residues. The germline gives CDR1 MNHEY, CDR2 SVGAGI. With 4 bases clipped from V and 7 bases from J, the junction kept 12 bases outside the gene matches. The CDR3 loop reads CASSSWFTGGGNIQYF. CDR3 coding DNA: TGTGCCAGCAGTTCCTGGTTCACGGGCGGGGGGAACATTCAGTACTTC.

This clone was counted only a few times. The V gene is TRBV28, the J gene TRBJ2-3; 12 bases are a match to TRBD2. The CDR3 is 17 amino acids. The J segment lost 5 bases and the V segment lost 1 base, leaving 7 bases of the junction unmatched. Germline V CDR1 and CDR2: MDHEN, SYDVKM. The CDR3 DNA reads TGTGCCAGCAGTTTATTGGCTAGCGGGAGGGATAAAGATACGCAGTATTTT. This translates into CASSLLASGRDKDTQYF.

The CDR3 DNA is TGTGCCACCAGTGATGTGAACACCGGGGAGCTGTTTTTT. This encodes CATSDVNTGELFF. J is TRBJ2-2 and V is TRBV24-1, with D unclear. This CDR3 is built from 13 residues. The V gene lost 3 bases and the J gene lost 1 base, with 2 bases spanning the gap. Per the germline V gene, CDR1 is KGHDR and CDR2 is SFDVKD.

This chain joins TRBV6-5 and TRBJ2-7; 8 bases fit TRBD2. Germline CDR1 MNHEY, CDR2 SVGAGI. With 5 bases clipped from V and 3 bases from J, the junction kept 6 bases outside the gene matches. The CDR3 has 14 residues. CDR3 in DNA: TGTGCCAGCAGTACGGGAGGGAAGTACTACGAGCAGTACTTC. Amino acids: CASSTGGKYYEQYF.

This clone has a handful of counts. V and J are TRBV4-1 and TRBJ1-4, with D maybe TRBD1 (6 bases). This CDR3 contains 15 residues. The germline V gene encodes CDR1 MGHRA and CDR2 YSYEKL. Deletions cut 3 bases from V and 6 bases from J, with 14 bases between. CDR3 sequence reads: CASSHNRDPDEKLFF. In nucleotides, the CDR3 is TGCGCCAGCAGCCATAACAGGGACCCGGATGAAAAACTGTTTTTT.

The V gene is TRBV5-5, the J gene TRBJ2-7; D is possibly TRBD1 or TRBD2 (5 bases each). CDR1 and CDR2 (germline): SGHKS, YYEKEE (reference sequence). CDR3 length: 14 residues. The V and J ends lost 3 bases and 2 bases respectively, with 12 bases between them. CDR3 sequence: CASSYVGDPYEQYF. The DNA for the CDR3 is TGTGCCAGCAGCTACGTTGGGGACCCCTACGAGCAGTACTTC.

V usage is TRBV7-9 and J usage is TRBJ2-7; 8 bases are a match to TRBD1. V trimming: 5 bases; J trimming: 4 bases; junction bases outside the gene matches: 13. The CDR3 is made up of 16 amino acids. CDR1 and CDR2 from the germline V gene are SEHNR and FQNEAQ (reference sequence). The CDR3: CASSPELTTGGYEQYF. The CDR3 DNA sequence: TGTGCCAGCAGCCCCGAACTGACCACAGGGGGGTACGAGCAGTACTTC.

This clone is large. The V gene is TRBV25-1, the J gene TRBJ1-2, with unresolved D. This CDR3 is 12 amino acids long. The germline V gene encodes CDR1 MGHDK and CDR2 SYGVNS. Trimming took 8 bases from V and 4 from J, leaving 11 bases between them. The CDR3 DNA is TGTGCCAGCCGAGAGGGCCTCTATGGCTACACCTTC. Translating it yields CASREGLYGYTF.

The CDR3 coding sequence is TGTGCCAGTAGTATGAGGGACCGACAGCACACTGAAGCTTTCTTT. It yields the protein CASSMRDRQHTEAFF. The rearrangement uses TRBV19 and TRBJ1-1, with D tentatively TRBD1 (5 bases). The CDR3 runs 15 residues. CDR1 is LNHDA, CDR2 SQIVND, per germline (reference sequence). The V end was cut by 3 bases, the J end by 3 bases, with 14 bases between.

The sample holds one count of this clone. The chain employs TRBV7-3 and TRBJ1-1, with 7 bases matching TRBD1. In germline, CDR1 is SGHTA, CDR2 FQGTGA. V shed 4 bases and J 1 base; nucleotides not matched to a gene: 6. This CDR3 has 15 residues. CDR3 loop: CASSSTGLGNTEAFF. In nucleotides, the CDR3 is TGTGCCAGCAGCTCGACAGGGCTGGGGAACACTGAAGCTTTCTTT.

The chain has TRBV5-1 and TRBJ2-3; the D gene is possibly TRBD1 (5 bases). In germline, CDR1 is SGHRS, CDR2 YFSETQ. Trimming pared 4 bases from V and 2 bases from J, leaving 14 bases between. The CDR3 is made up of 15 amino acids. DNA of the CDR3: TGCGCCAGCAGCAGGGTAGGGGCGCCCACAGATACGCAGTATTTT. It codes for CASSRVGAPTDTQYF. The variable domain in full, with the rest retrieved from reference TRBV5-1 and TRBJ2-3, is KAGVTQTPRYLIKTRGQQVTLSCSPISGHRSVSWYQQTPGQGLQFLFEYFSETQRNKGNFPGRFSGRQFSNSRSEMNVSTLELGDSALYLCASSRVGAPTDTQYFGPGTRLTVL.

V gene TRBV7-8 combines with J gene TRBJ1-1; no firm D call. This CDR3 is 13 amino acids long. V was trimmed by 1 base and J by 5 bases, leaving 8 bases between them. Per the germline V gene, CDR1 is SGHVS and CDR2 is FQNEAQ. CDR3 in amino acids: CASSLDDGTEAFF. The CDR3 DNA reads as TGTGCCAGCAGCTTAGATGATGGGACTGAAGCTTTCTTT.

The chain recombines TRBV19 with TRBJ1-1; D is uncertain. The CDR3 has 11 residues. V was trimmed by 8 bases and J by 2 bases, leaving 6 bases between them. Germline V lookup: CDR1 LNHDA, CDR2 SQIVND (reference sequence). CDR3 region: CASRLNTEAFF. CDR3 sequence (DNA): TGTGCCAGTCGACTCAACACTGAAGCTTTCTTT.

The chain joins TRBV28 to TRBJ1-2; TRBD1 might be the D (6 bases). The CDR3 extends over 14 amino acids. The V end was cut by 8 bases, the J end by 4 bases, with 17 bases between. Germline V gene data show CDR1 as MDHEN and CDR2 as SYDVKM. The CDR3 nucleotides are TGTGCCAGCCGGTGGGGGGGCACCTCCTATGGCTACACCTTC. Its protein product is CASRWGGTSYGYTF.

The chain carries TRBV18 and TRBJ2-2, with D uncertain. V was pared by 3 bases and J by 6 bases, with 17 bases between. This CDR3 spans 16 amino acids. Germline V lookup: CDR1 KGHSH, CDR2 LQKENI. CDR3 DNA: TGTGCCAGCTCACCTGGGCGATTGGAGATCTCCGGGGAGCTGTTTTTT. It codes for CASSPGRLEISGELFF.

This clone was counted a single time. The rearrangement uses TRBV5-1 and TRBJ2-5; D could derive from TRBD1 or TRBD2 (5 bases each). Germline V gene sequence: CDR1 SGHRS, CDR2 YFSETQ. Trimming left V 2 bases short and J 0 bases short, with 11 bases between. The CDR3 covers 15 residues. Here the CDR3 reads CASSLDGTHQETQYF. Written as DNA, the CDR3 is TGCGCCAGCAGCTTAGACGGGACCCACCAAGAGACCCAGTACTTC.

Only one count was recorded for this clone. This chain links TRBV18 with TRBJ2-2; 9 nucleotides match TRBD2. The CDR3 length is 17 residues. Looked up from germline, CDR1 is KGHSH and CDR2 is LQKENI. Unmatched junction bases numbered 9, after V lost 5 bases and J lost 2 bases. CDR3 protein: CASSIKLAGPNTGELFF. The CDR3 DNA reads TGTGCCAGCTCAATCAAACTAGCGGGCCCTAACACCGGGGAGCTGTTTTTT.

The chain has TRBV29-1 and TRBJ2-2; the D gene is possibly TRBD1 (6 bases). With 0 bases removed from V and 4 bases from J, the gap between germline ends came to 12 bases. There are 15 residues in the CDR3. Per germline, CDR1 SQVTM and CDR2 ANQGSEA. The CDR3, as DNA: TGCAGCGTTGAAGATAGGGGGTGGGGCACCGGGGAGCTGTTTTTT. Translated: CSVEDRGWGTGELFF.

V gene TRBV3-1 (or the pseudogene TRBV3-2) combines with J gene TRBJ2-7; tentative D call: TRBD2 (5 bases). Trimming left V 5 bases short and J 0 bases short, with 14 bases between. The CDR3 covers 15 residues. From germline, CDR1 is LGHDT and CDR2 YNNKEL (reference sequence). CDR3 bases: TGTGCCAGCAGCTCCTTGGTGGACTTCTCCTACGAGCAGTACTTC. Translating gives CASSSLVDFSYEQYF.

The chain has TRBV19 and TRBJ2-6; 7 nucleotides line up with TRBD1. J gave up 0 bases and V 7 bases, and 9 bases lay outside the gene matches. This CDR3 spans 17 amino acids. Per germline, CDR1 LNHDA and CDR2 SQIVND (reference sequence). The CDR3 DNA reads TGTGCCAGTATGCAGACAGGGCTGAGCTCTGGGGCCAACGTCCTGACTTTC. It yields the protein CASMQTGLSSGANVLTF. Full variable domain (remainder filled in from reference TRBV19 and TRBJ2-6): DGGITQSPKYLFRKEGQNVTLSCEQNLNHDAMYWYRQDPGQGLRLIYYSQIVNDFQKGDIAEGYSVSREKKESFPLTVTSAQKNPTAFYLCASMQTGLSSGANVLTFGAGSRLTVL.

This chain uses TRBV2 with TRBJ2-1; D is uncertain. This CDR3 contains 15 residues. V dropped 4 bases and J dropped 1 base, with 11 bases sitting between them. Germline loops: CDR1 SNHLY, CDR2 FYNNEI. DNA of the CDR3: TGTGCCAGCAGTGCTGAAGCTACATCCTACAATGAGCAGTTCTTC. Residues: CASSAEATSYNEQFF.